The 32 T cell receptor beta chains reported below all come from one sample, sequenced in a study of T cells in Graves' hyperthyroidism and ophthalmopathy. There were TCR beta CDR3 regions amplified from RNA transcripts. HTBI primers were the set used in a first-round RT-PCR of the TCR CDR3. MiXCR, applied by TCRdb to the multiplex PCR reads, yields one record per CDR3 protein. The top ten hold 11% of the sample, which has roughly 500,000 distinct CDR3 sequences, approximately 25% seen once. Sequenced material: blood. The receptors derive from a woman aged 30 to 39 with Graves' ophthalmopathy.

The genes are TRBV11-2 and TRBJ2-5; TRBD2 matches 10 bases. V was pared by 5 bases and J by 4 bases, with 13 bases of the junction left unmatched. The CDR3 contains 17 residues. Germline CDR1 reads SGHAT; CDR2 reads FQNNGV. In DNA form, the CDR3 reads TGTGCCAGCAGCGCCAATAGCGGGGGGCCAGGGGTAGAGACCCAGTACTTC. Translated, it gives CASSANSGGPGVETQYF.

This clonotype was seen a handful of times. This chain joins TRBV6-2 or TRBV6-3 and TRBJ2-6; maybe TRBD1 (6 bases). The CDR3 is made up of 16 amino acids. Germline V CDR1 and CDR2: MNHEY, SVGEGT. V was trimmed by 4 bases and J by 0 bases, leaving 10 bases between them. CDR3 nucleotide sequence: TGTGCCAGCAGTTCCACGGGACACTCTGGGGCCAACGTCCTGACTTTC. It specifies CASSSTGHSGANVLTF.

This clonotype was seen ten or more times. The V and J genes are TRBV12-3 or TRBV12-4 and TRBJ2-2; tentative D call: TRBD1 (5 bases). CDR3 length equals 16 residues. The V end lost 5 bases, the J end lost 5 bases, and 18 bases lay between the germline ends. The CDR3 here is CASSRPQGDGTGELFF. In DNA form, the CDR3 reads TGTGCCAGCAGTCGGCCTCAGGGTGACGGGACCGGGGAGCTGTTTTTT.

This clonotype was counted many times. CDR3 bases: TGTGCCAGCACCCTGGACGGATCCTACGAGCAGTACTTC. It codes for CASTLDGSYEQYF. The chain employs TRBV12-3 or TRBV12-4 and TRBJ2-7; D gene unclear. V was clipped by 7 bases and J by 1 base, with 11 bases between them. The CDR3 extends over 13 amino acids.

This clonotype has a count of ten or more. The gene calls are TRBV20-1 and TRBJ2-7, with 8 bases that match TRBD2. The junction had 6 bases not matched to a gene; V was cut back by 3 bases and J by 2 bases. CDR3 size: 14 residues. From germline, CDR1 is DFQATT and CDR2 SNEGSKA (reference sequence). The CDR3 DNA reads TGCAGTGCTAGGGGACTAGTGTTTCCCTACGAGCAGTACTTC. Amino acids: CSARGLVFPYEQYF.

This clonotype has at least ten counts. The chain links TRBV10-1 to TRBJ2-2, with a weak D call TRBD1 (5 bases). V lost 4 bases and J lost 0, with 9 bases in between. This CDR3 contains 15 residues. CDR1 is WNHNN and CDR2 is SYGVQD in the germline V gene (reference sequence). In nucleotides, the CDR3 is TGCGCCAGCAGTGGTCGACAGCCGAACACCGGGGAGCTGTTTTTT. Translation gives CASSGRQPNTGELFF.

As concerns this clonotype: Given a much more abundant clone one base away, this may be a read error. V and J are TRBV30 and TRBJ2-5, with TRBD2 matching 7 bases. Germline CDR1 reads GTSNPN; CDR2 reads SVGIG (reference sequence). CDR3 length: 12 amino acids. CDR3 DNA sequence: TGTGCCTGGAGTGTATCCGGGGGGACCGAGTACTTC. Its protein product is CAWSVSGGTEYF.

This clonotype has a count of ten or more. This chain links TRBV6-2 or TRBV6-3 with TRBJ1-1; tentative D call: TRBD1 (5 bases). The CDR3 sequence is 13 residues long. Trimming removed 8 bases at V and 0 bases at J, with 10 bases between. The germline V gene encodes CDR1 MNHEY and CDR2 SVGEGT. The CDR3 DNA reads TGTGCCAGCCGGGCGGGGCTGAACACTGAAGCTTTCTTT. Translating gives CASRAGLNTEAFF.

Many counts were recorded for this clonotype. This chain uses TRBV6-1 with TRBJ1-5; D is perhaps TRBD1 (5 bases). Germline assignment: CDR1 MNHNS and CDR2 SASEGT. The CDR3 loop spans 14 amino acids. Trimming took 3 bases from V and 5 from J, leaving 11 bases between them. CDR3 protein: CASSDNLGDQPQHF. CDR3 nucleotide sequence: TGTGCCAGCAGTGACAACCTAGGGGATCAGCCCCAGCATTTT.

The V and J genes are TRBV5-1 and TRBJ2-7, with 11 positions matching TRBD1. J lost 5 bases, V lost 4 bases, and 11 bases had no gene match. The CDR3 spans 16 residues. Germline CDR1 is SGHRS and CDR2 is YFSETQ. DNA for the CDR3: TGCGCCAGCAGCCTGTCACACGGGACAGGGGGTCACGAGCAGTACTTC. Translated, it gives CASSLSHGTGGHEQYF.

Only one count was recorded for this clonotype. The chain couples TRBV2 to TRBJ1-2, with D possibly matching TRBD1 (5 bases). Germline assignment: CDR1 SNHLY and CDR2 FYNNEI. This CDR3 is built from 11 residues. V was clipped by 7 bases and J by 14 bases, with 17 bases between them. CDR3 bases: TGTGCCAGCACCGAAGTTTGGGACGCAACCTTC. Translated, it gives CASTEVWDATF. The whole variable domain, remainder taken from reference TRBV2 and TRBJ1-2, is EPEVTQTPSHQVTQMGQEVILRCVPISNHLYFYWYRQILGQKVEFLVSFYNNEISEKSEIFDDQFSVERPDGSNFTLKIRSTKLEDSAMYFCASTEVWDATFGSGTRLTVV.

This clonotype was seen only a few times. In DNA, the CDR3 is TGTGCCAGCCGTCGGGCCATGACGGATTTTAACACCGGGGAGCTGTTTTTT. This sequence encodes CASRRAMTDFNTGELFF. The V gene is TRBV11-1, the J gene TRBJ2-2, with no clear D. The CDR3 has 17 residues. V was cut by 8 bases and J by 2 bases, with 21 bases left in between. Germline lookup yields CDR1 SGHAT and CDR2 FQDESV (reference sequence).

J is TRBJ2-2 and V is TRBV5-1, with TRBD1 identical over 7 bases. V gave up 1 base and J gave up 6 bases; unmatched junction bases: 3. Germline V gives CDR1 SGHRS, CDR2 YFSETQ. The CDR3 consists of 14 residues. As DNA, the CDR3 is TGCGCCAGCAGCTTGTCACAGGGGCCCGGGGAGCTGTTTTTT. Protein sequence: CASSLSQGPGELFF. The entire variable domain, with the rest obtained from reference TRBV5-1 and TRBJ2-2, is as follows: KAGVTQTPRYLIKTRGQQVTLSCSPISGHRSVSWYQQTPGQGLQFLFEYFSETQRNKGNFPGRFSGRQFSNSRSEMNVSTLELGDSALYLCASSLSQGPGELFFGEGSRLTVL.

V is TRBV18 and J is TRBJ1-2; D unclear. Trimming removed 2 bases from V and 3 bases from J, with 19 bases in between. In germline, CDR1 is KGHSH, CDR2 LQKENI. The CDR3 covers 17 residues. The CDR3 region has the DNA TGTGCCAGCTCACCAACTTCGGTTATCAGAGTAGACTATGGCTACACCTTC. This sequence encodes CASSPTSVIRVDYGYTF.

At least ten counts were recorded for this clonotype. V is TRBV12-3 or TRBV12-4 and J is TRBJ2-4, with D unresolved. V was trimmed by 3 bases and J by 0 bases, leaving 12 bases between them. The CDR3 has 16 amino acids. CDR3 residues: CASSFHGVRAKNIQYF. The CDR3 region has the DNA TGTGCCAGCAGTTTTCACGGCGTACGAGCCAAAAACATTCAGTACTTC.

This clonotype was seen repeatedly, ten times or more. The rearrangement links TRBV12-3 or TRBV12-4 to TRBJ2-5; 9 bases are shared with TRBD1. Losses at the gene ends were 7 bases for V and 5 bases for J; bases not matched to a gene: 8. The CDR3 is 14 residues long. CDR3 region: CASNVQGAGETQYF. CDR3 bases: TGTGCCAGCAACGTACAGGGGGCTGGCGAGACCCAGTACTTC.

This clonotype was observed at least ten times. V gene TRBV9 combines with J gene TRBJ2-7; 9 bases match TRBD2. V lost 2 bases to trimming and J lost 6 bases; unmatched junction nucleotides: 9. The CDR3 is 15 residues long. The germline gives CDR1 SGDLS, CDR2 YYNGEE. The CDR3, as DNA: TGTGCCAGCAGCGTCGAAGCGGGGGGCCCATCCGAGCAGTACTTC. Translation gives CASSVEAGGPSEQYF.

There are many counts of this clonotype. The chain recombines TRBV18 with TRBJ1-1; D is uncertain. Trimming removed 2 bases from V and 1 base from J, with 5 bases in between. This CDR3 contains 13 residues. The germline V gene has CDR1 KGHSH and CDR2 LQKENI. The DNA of the CDR3 is TGTGCCAGCTCACCATTAAGGAACACTGAAGCTTTCTTT. Translating gives CASSPLRNTEAFF.

The chain carries TRBV29-1 and TRBJ2-7; D is uncertain. In germline, CDR1 is SQVTM, CDR2 ANQGSEA. The CDR3 extends over 15 amino acids. V was clipped by 0 bases and J by 2 bases, with 14 bases between them. The CDR3 protein is CSVEDNNRTTYEQYF. CDR3 sequence (DNA): TGCAGCGTTGAAGATAACAACCGAACTACCTACGAGCAGTACTTC.

Ten or more counts support this clonotype. The CDR3 DNA reads as TGTGCCAGCAGACAGAGCTCTGGAAACACCATATATTTT. Protein sequence: CASRQSSGNTIYF. The chain carries TRBV6-1 and TRBJ1-3; D gene uncertain. V was pared by 6 bases and J by 0 bases, with 6 bases between. CDR1 is MNHNS, CDR2 SASEGT, per germline. There are 13 residues in the CDR3.

The chain employs TRBV4-1 and TRBJ1-5, with TRBD1 as a possible D gene (5 bases). V lost 0 bases and J lost 0, with 12 bases in between. There are 17 residues in the CDR3. CDR1 and CDR2 from the germline V gene are MGHRA and YSYEKL. The CDR3 sequence: CASSQDRRQGSNQPQHF. The CDR3 bases are TGCGCCAGCAGCCAAGATAGGAGGCAGGGTAGCAATCAGCCCCAGCATTTT.

The chain has TRBV19 and TRBJ1-1; TRBD1 aligns across 11 bases. Germline assignment: CDR1 LNHDA and CDR2 SQIVND (reference sequence). The J segment lost 4 bases and the V segment lost 3 bases, leaving 10 bases of the junction unmatched. The CDR3 has 17 residues. Written as DNA, the CDR3 is TGTGCCAGTAGTATCCCGGACAGGGGGCTCGTTGGCACTGAAGCTTTCTTT. Translating it yields CASSIPDRGLVGTEAFF.

This clonotype was counted many times. This chain connects TRBV25-1 to TRBJ2-2; 7 nucleotides match TRBD1. The ends lost 3 bases at V and 1 base at J; junction bases unmatched: 5. CDR1 and CDR2 (germline): MGHDK, SYGVNS. CDR3 size: 16 residues. The CDR3 protein is CASSDGWDRNTGELFF. CDR3 DNA sequence: TGTGCCAGCAGTGATGGGTGGGACAGGAACACCGGGGAGCTGTTTTTT.

This clonotype has ten or more counts. This chain connects TRBV11-2 to TRBJ2-7, with D possibly TRBD1 on 6 matching bases. The germline gives CDR1 SGHAT, CDR2 FQNNGV. The CDR3 length is 14 residues. V shed 5 bases and J shed 6 bases, with 17 bases lying between them. The CDR3 region is CASSPRQAWVEQYF. The CDR3 region has the DNA TGTGCCAGCAGCCCGCGACAGGCTTGGGTCGAGCAGTACTTC. The variable domain in full, with the rest retrieved from reference TRBV11-2 and TRBJ2-7, is EAGVAQSPRYKIIEKRQSVAFWCNPISGHATLYWYQQILGQGPKLLIQFQNNGVVDDSQLPKDRFSAERLKGVDSTLKIQPAKLEDSAVYLCASSPRQAWVEQYFGPGTRLTVT.

The chain links TRBV15 to TRBJ2-7; 10 nucleotides align to TRBD2. The CDR3 is 14 residues long. V lost 5 bases to trimming and J lost 4 bases; unmatched junction nucleotides: 5. Germline values: CDR1 LNHNV, CDR2 YYDKDF (reference sequence). CDR3 amino acids: CATSEGLAVYEQYF. The DNA for the CDR3 is TGTGCCACCAGCGAAGGACTAGCGGTATACGAGCAGTACTTC.

This clonotype was counted ten times or more. The genes are TRBV12-3 or TRBV12-4 and TRBJ2-7; D gene uncertain. Trimming stripped 5 bases from V and 4 bases from J, with 15 bases between. There are 14 residues in the CDR3. CDR3 residues: CASSPSSRVYEQYF. The CDR3 DNA reads as TGTGCCAGCAGTCCTTCAAGTCGGGTATACGAGCAGTACTTC.

The sample holds many counts of this clonotype. The rearrangement joins TRBV7-3 to TRBJ2-5; 9 nucleotides line up with TRBD1. This CDR3 spans 13 amino acids. The V gene end was trimmed by 5 bases and the J gene end by 7 bases; junction bases not matched to a gene: 5. The germline CDR1 and CDR2 sequences are SGHTA and FQGTGA. CDR3 coding DNA: TGTGCCAGCAGCACGGGACAGGGAGGGACCCAGTACTTC. This gives the protein CASSTGQGGTQYF.

This clonotype has ten or more counts. The J gene is TRBJ1-1, the V gene TRBV5-1; D is uncertain. The CDR3 totals 14 residues. Trimming took 4 bases from V and 5 from J, leaving 15 bases between them. Germline CDR1 and CDR2: SGHRS and YFSETQ. The CDR3 spells CASSPDTHGTEAFF. CDR3 nucleotide sequence: TGCGCCAGCAGCCCTGACACCCACGGGACTGAAGCTTTCTTT.

There are many counts of this clonotype. The gene calls are TRBV28 and TRBJ1-1; TRBD1 matches 7 bases. The CDR3 is 14 residues long. CDR1 MDHEN and CDR2 SYDVKM come from the germline V gene. Trimming removed 6 bases from V and 0 bases from J; junction bases left unmatched: 4. CDR3 coding DNA: TGTGCCAGCAGGAGGGACAGCATGAACACTGAAGCTTTCTTT. This codes for CASRRDSMNTEAFF. Variable domain in full (rest from reference TRBV28 and TRBJ1-1): DVKVTQSSRYLVKRTGEKVFLECVQDMDHENMFWYRQDPGLGLRLIYFSYDVKMKEKGDIPEGYSVSREKKERFSLILESASTNQTSMYLCASRRDSMNTEAFFGQGTRLTVV.

This clonotype was observed many times. The chain recombines TRBV19 with TRBJ1-2; D is ambiguous. Trimming removed 10 bases from V and 0 bases from J, with 15 bases in between. This CDR3 is 14 amino acids long. CDR1 is LNHDA, CDR2 SQIVND, per germline (reference sequence). CDR3 protein: CATNGGLSNYGYTF. CDR3 coding DNA: TGTGCCACCAACGGAGGGCTCTCTAACTATGGCTACACCTTC.

This clonotype was observed at least ten times. The rearrangement uses TRBV20-1 and TRBJ1-5; D is ambiguous. Trimming shortened V by 0 bases and J by 6 bases, and 15 bases separated the two germline ends. This CDR3 has 15 amino acids. The germline V gene has CDR1 DFQATT and CDR2 SNEGSKA (reference sequence). CDR3 region: CSARDLGDSSQPQHF. In DNA form, the CDR3 reads TGCAGTGCTAGAGATCTCGGTGACTCTAGTCAGCCCCAGCATTTT.

This clonotype was counted ten times or more. The genes are TRBV6-1 and TRBJ1-6; D is possibly TRBD1 (6 bases). This CDR3 contains 13 residues. The ends were cut back, 7 bases at V and 8 bases at J, with 12 bases in the middle. Germline CDR1 and CDR2: MNHNS and SASEGT. CDR3 in amino acids: CASTRGRDSPLHF. The CDR3 DNA follows: TGTGCCAGCACCCGGGGGCGCGATTCACCCCTCCACTTT.